One and the same sample provided the 14 T cell receptor beta chains below, sequenced in a study of HIV-infected patients and healthy controls. No cell fractionation was done, so the repertoire covers all unsorted peripheral blood T cells. cDNA was made from roughly 470 ng RNA using alpha and beta constant primers. Each of the alpha and beta chains got its own library through chain-specific third strand synthesis with indices. MiXCR, run by TCRdb on the 5' RACE reads, gives a single entry per CDR3 protein. The table includes roughly 13,000 distinct CDR3 sequences, 11% detected once. Sequencing was performed on blood. These receptors all come from an adult in good health.

This clonotype ranks as medium-sized. The chain uses TRBV25-1 and TRBJ1-3; no reliable D call. CDR3 length: 15 residues. Germline CDR1 MGHDK, CDR2 SYGVNS. The V and J ends lost 8 bases and 4 bases respectively, with 18 bases between them. Written as DNA, the CDR3 is TGTGCCAGCGGGCCCTCGGGGTTGGGAGGAAACACCATATATTTT. Its protein is CASGPSGLGGNTIYF. Full variable domain (outside the CDR3, taken from reference TRBV25-1 and TRBJ1-3): EADIYQTPRYLVIGTGKKITLECSQTMGHDKMYWYQQDPGMELHLIHYSYGVNSTEKGDLSSESTVSRIRTEHFPLTLESARPSHTSQYLCASGPSGLGGNTIYFGEGSWLTVV.

The count of this clonotype is one. This chain links TRBV4-1 with TRBJ2-7; tentatively, D is TRBD1 (6 bases). Germline-derived CDR1 and CDR2 are MGHRA and YSYEKL. This CDR3 region has 14 residues. With 3 bases removed from V and 4 bases from J, the gap between germline ends came to 13 bases. This CDR3 reads CASSQTGLHYEQYF. Here the CDR3 DNA reads TGCGCCAGCAGCCAGACAGGACTGCATTACGAGCAGTACTTC.

This clonotype was counted many times. The chain couples TRBV18 to TRBJ1-1; D may be TRBD1 (5 bases). This CDR3 comprises 16 residues. Germline V lookup: CDR1 KGHSH, CDR2 LQKENI. The V end lost 3 bases, the J end lost 1 base, and 15 bases lay between the germline ends. CDR3 amino acids: CASSPVGGRENTEAFF. CDR3 nucleotide sequence: TGTGCCAGCTCACCGGTGGGGGGACGGGAGAACACTGAAGCTTTCTTT.

In its sample, this clonotype ranks as medium-sized (0.01 to 0.1%). CDR3 sequence (DNA): TGCAGTGCCTGGACTAGCGGGAGTGAGGTGGGATCGAAAAATGAGCAGTTCTTC. Translated: CSAWTSGSEVGSKNEQFF. The chain uses TRBV20-1 and TRBJ2-1; 13 bases map to TRBD2. The length of the CDR3 is 18 residues. Trimming took 6 bases from V and 7 from J; bases not matched to a gene: 18. Germline V CDR1 and CDR2: DFQATT, SNEGSKA (reference sequence).

This clonotype was seen a few times. V usage is TRBV15 and J usage is TRBJ2-1, with D possibly TRBD2 on 6 matching bases. Trimming removed 0 bases from V and 6 bases from J, with 9 bases in between. Looked up from germline, CDR1 is LNHNV and CDR2 is YYDKDF (reference sequence). CDR3 length: 14 amino acids. The CDR3 DNA reads TGTGCCACCAGCAGAGAACTAGCTTCCAATGAGCAGTTCTTC. Its translation is CATSRELASNEQFF.

This clonotype was counted between two and nine times. The chain employs TRBV13 and TRBJ2-1; 7 bases are shared with TRBD1. From germline, CDR1 is PRHDT and CDR2 FYEKMQ (reference sequence). CDR3 size: 15 residues. V gave up 2 bases and J gave up 1 base; unmatched junction bases: 2. CDR3 residues: CASSLTGESYNEQFF. The CDR3 region has the DNA TGTGCCAGCAGCTTAACAGGGGAGTCCTACAATGAGCAGTTCTTC.

The chain uses TRBV9 and TRBJ2-1, with D maybe TRBD2 (5 bases). The germline gives CDR1 SGDLS, CDR2 YYNGEE. The V end was cut by 0 bases, the J end by 8 bases, with 15 bases between. The CDR3 length is 15 residues. CDR3 bases: TGTGCCAGCAGCGTAGGAGAGCGGTCCGAGGATGAGCAGTTCTTC. This gives the protein CASSVGERSEDEQFF.

This chain links TRBV18 with TRBJ2-1; either TRBD1 or TRBD2 may fit D (6 bases each). Germline-derived CDR1 and CDR2 are KGHSH and LQKENI. The V end lost 3 bases, the J end lost 3 bases, and 15 bases lay between the germline ends. This CDR3 has 16 amino acids. CDR3 sequence reads: CASSPEGGWYYNEQFF. CDR3 sequence (DNA): TGTGCCAGCTCACCGGAAGGGGGGTGGTACTACAATGAGCAGTTCTTC.

This clonotype was detected many times. The chain combines TRBV19 with TRBJ2-5; 7 positions agree with TRBD2. The CDR3 has 15 amino acids. V gave up 6 bases and J gave up 5 bases; unmatched junction bases: 12. Looked up from germline, CDR1 is LNHDA and CDR2 is SQIVND (reference sequence). The CDR3 is CASRGFSGPGETQYF. The DNA of the CDR3 is TGTGCCAGTAGGGGGTTTAGCGGGCCTGGGGAGACCCAGTACTTC.

This clonotype was detected ten times or more. V is TRBV12-3 or TRBV12-4 and J is TRBJ1-1; D is unclear. This CDR3 comprises 13 residues. Trimming left V 2 bases short and J 5 bases short, with 9 bases between. CDR3 loop: CASSLRGETEAFF. The CDR3 DNA sequence: TGTGCCAGCAGTTTACGCGGGGAGACTGAAGCTTTCTTT.

This clonotype was seen a handful of times. V and J are TRBV18 and TRBJ1-6; maybe TRBD1 (5 bases). Germline assignment: CDR1 KGHSH and CDR2 LQKENI. Trimming took off 3 bases at V and 1 base at J, with 13 bases between the two ends. The CDR3 contains 17 residues. CDR3 DNA: TGTGCCAGCTCACCTGGGGCAGGAGGGTCCTATAATTCACCCCTCCACTTT. Translating it yields CASSPGAGGSYNSPLHF.

The chain is built from TRBV10-3 and TRBJ2-2; the match to TRBD2 covers 11 bases. The CDR3 contains 15 residues. The germline CDR1 and CDR2 sequences are ENHRY and SYGVKD. Trimming cost V 10 bases and J 2 bases; bases outside gene matches: 6. CDR3 coding DNA: TGTGCCACAGCGGGACTAGCGGATAACACCGGGGAGCTGTTTTTT. This codes for CATAGLADNTGELFF.

This clonotype has ten or more counts. V gene TRBV5-1 combines with J gene TRBJ2-7; D gene unclear. The CDR3 has 13 residues. V gave up 1 base and J gave up 4 bases, with 9 bases separating them. CDR1 and CDR2 from the germline V gene are SGHRS and YFSETQ. CDR3 sequence reads: CASSLSPSYEQYF. The CDR3, as DNA: TGCGCCAGCAGCTTGAGCCCCTCGTACGAGCAGTACTTC.

This clonotype is medium-sized. The V gene is TRBV7-2, the J gene TRBJ1-1; D is undetermined. Trimming pared 0 bases from V and 5 bases from J, leaving 7 bases between. Germline-derived CDR1 and CDR2 are SGHTA and FQGNSA. CDR3 length: 13 residues. CDR3 sequence reads: CASSLAWKTEAFF. The CDR3 DNA reads TGTGCCAGCAGCTTAGCGTGGAAAACTGAAGCTTTCTTT.